This T cell receptor (beta chain) is drawn from a study of shared T cell receptors in the human thymus. Per the germline V gene, CDR1 is MNHEY and CDR2 is SMNVEV (reference sequence). This CDR3 is 12 amino acids long. Trimming pared 9 bases from V and 3 bases from J, leaving 11 bases between. Clones were sequenced by immunoSEQ multiplex PCR, and TCRdb holds only the in-frame ones, with some missing. The profile shows about 380,000 clones, around 95% of them singletons. There are a few counts of this clone. The clonotype originates from a human donor. The sample taken for sequencing was thymocytes. The chain recombines TRBV27 with TRBJ1-1; no definite D call. The CDR3 protein is CARRLKDTEAFF. Here the CDR3 DNA reads TGTGCCAGGCGGCTGAAGGACACTGAAGCTTTCTTT.